Presented here are 29 T cell receptor beta chains from one specimen sequenced in a study of T cell responses to AZD1222 COVID-19 vaccine. Using immunoSEQ multiplex PCR, the repertoire was profiled, and TCRdb retains in-frame clones only, with some absent. The data show roughly 150,000 clones, around 88% seen once. The specimen comprised peripheral blood, sampled on day 0 of MenACWY control vaccination. The source of these receptors is an adult in good health.

The CDR3 region has the DNA TGTGCCAGCAGTTACGCGCAACGGCCCCAGCATTTT. This sequence encodes CASSYAQRPQHF. The chain is built from TRBV6-2 or TRBV6-3 and TRBJ1-5; D remains ambiguous. The germline V gene has CDR1 MNHEY and CDR2 SVGEGT. Between the trimmed V and J ends, which lost 2 bases and 9 bases, there was a span of 8 bases. The CDR3 extends over 12 amino acids.

V and J are TRBV5-5 and TRBJ1-2; D not resolved. From germline, CDR1 is SGHKS and CDR2 YYEKEE (reference sequence). Trimming removed 1 base at V and 8 bases at J, with 12 bases between. The CDR3 consists of 13 residues. The CDR3, as DNA: TGTGCCAGCAGCTTGTTTGACTCCGGGGGCTACACCTTC. This translates into CASSLFDSGGYTF.

V usage is TRBV11-3 and J usage is TRBJ1-3, with D unresolved. There are 13 residues in the CDR3. Germline assignment: CDR1 SGHNT and CDR2 YENEEA. V was pared by 1 base and J by 4 bases, with 5 bases between. The CDR3 DNA follows: TGTGCCAGCAGCTTAGCACAGGGAAACACCATATATTTT. This translates into CASSLAQGNTIYF.

The chain joins TRBV6-6 to TRBJ2-7; D uncertain. V lost 5 bases and J 6 bases, leaving 17 bases between the germline ends. CDR3 size: 14 residues. Germline loops: CDR1 MNHNY, CDR2 SVGAGI (reference sequence). The CDR3 reads CASSTEFDFAEQYF. CDR3 nucleotides: TGTGCCAGCAGTACTGAATTCGATTTTGCCGAGCAGTACTTC.

The rearrangement uses TRBV7-8 and TRBJ1-1; D gene unclear. This CDR3 is 12 amino acids long. Trimming pared 5 bases from V and 6 bases from J, leaving 10 bases between. Germline CDR1 and CDR2: SGHVS and FQNEAQ. The CDR3 protein is CASSLGRSEAFF. The CDR3 DNA reads TGTGCCAGCAGCCTCGGGAGGTCTGAAGCTTTCTTT.

The sample holds a few counts of this clone. The rearrangement uses TRBV10-3 and TRBJ2-3, with 7 bases matching TRBD1. The CDR3 is made up of 15 amino acids. Per germline, CDR1 ENHRY and CDR2 SYGVKD. With V trimmed by 4 bases and J by 3 bases, 7 bases remained unmatched. The CDR3 loop is CAISVSSRGTDTQYF. In DNA, the CDR3 is TGTGCCATCAGTGTTTCATCCAGGGGGACAGATACGCAGTATTTT.

The chain links TRBV2 to TRBJ1-1; the D gene is possibly TRBD1 (6 bases). Per germline, CDR1 SNHLY and CDR2 FYNNEI. The CDR3 is 14 residues long. V lost 8 bases and J 0 bases, leaving 13 bases between the germline ends. The CDR3 nucleotides read TGTGCCAGCGCCAGAAACAGGGTGAACACTGAAGCTTTCTTT. It translates to CASARNRVNTEAFF.

This chain uses TRBV24-1 with TRBJ2-2; 11 bases line up with TRBD1. The length of the CDR3 is 16 residues. CDR1 KGHDR and CDR2 SFDVKD come from the germline V gene. The trim removed 3 bases at V and 6 bases at J, leaving 5 bases unmatched. The CDR3, as DNA: TGTGCCACCAGTGATCTGGGGACAGGGGGGGCCGGGGAGCTGTTTTTT. It specifies CATSDLGTGGAGELFF.

The chain employs TRBV29-1 and TRBJ2-5; 7 positions agree with TRBD2. CDR3 length equals 12 residues. Germline lookup yields CDR1 SQVTM and CDR2 ANQGSEA. The CDR3 loop is CSGEGNQETQYF. For the CDR3, the DNA is TGCAGTGGGGAGGGGAACCAAGAGACCCAGTACTTC.

J is TRBJ1-2 and V is TRBV6-5; D is perhaps TRBD1 (6 bases). The V and J ends lost 5 bases and 6 bases respectively, with 13 bases between them. CDR1 is MNHEY and CDR2 is SVGAGI in the germline V gene. This CDR3 contains 13 residues. CDR3 amino acids: CASSPPDRNGYTF. The CDR3 region has the DNA TGTGCCAGCAGTCCCCCGGACAGAAATGGCTACACCTTC.

The chain combines TRBV6-6 with TRBJ1-4, with D possibly being TRBD1 (5 bases). The germline V and J ends were trimmed by 2 bases and 6 bases, with 13 bases remaining between them. Germline assignment: CDR1 MNHNY and CDR2 SVGAGI (reference sequence). The CDR3 has 15 residues. In nucleotides, the CDR3 is TGTGCCAGCAGTTACCGGGCAGTGGGGGATGAAAAACTGTTTTTT. Protein product: CASSYRAVGDEKLFF.

The chain employs TRBV4-3 and TRBJ1-5; D is perhaps TRBD1 (5 bases). Between the trimmed V and J ends, which lost 3 bases and 6 bases, there was a span of 21 bases. Germline CDR1 and CDR2: LGHNA and YSLEER. The CDR3 has 17 residues. The CDR3, as DNA: TGCGCCAGCAGCCAGGAGTTTGGGGGTTTCAGGAGTCAGCCCCAGCATTTT. As protein: CASSQEFGGFRSQPQHF.

This clone was counted a few times. The rearrangement uses TRBV7-9 and TRBJ1-3, with D perhaps TRBD1 (6 bases). CDR1 is SEHNR and CDR2 is FQNEAQ in the germline V gene (reference sequence). This CDR3 region has 15 residues. V was pared by 5 bases and J by 2 bases, with 13 bases between. This CDR3 is CASSRTGTAGNTIYF. CDR3 DNA sequence: TGTGCCAGCAGCCGAACAGGGACGGCTGGAAACACCATATATTTT.

The chain is built from TRBV6-5 and TRBJ2-3; the D gene is possibly TRBD1 (5 bases). This CDR3 region has 15 residues. Trimming took 7 bases from V and 1 from J, leaving 15 bases between them. Germline V lookup: CDR1 MNHEY, CDR2 SVGAGI. CDR3: CASTIGHIRTDTQYF. In DNA, the CDR3 is TGTGCCAGCACTATAGGACACATTCGCACAGATACGCAGTATTTT.

The V gene is TRBV5-4, the J gene TRBJ1-1, with TRBD1 identical over 7 bases. The CDR3 contains 16 residues. V gave up 4 bases and J gave up 1 base; unmatched junction bases: 10. The germline CDR1 and CDR2 sequences are SGHNT and YYREEE (reference sequence). The CDR3 bases are TGTGCCAGCAGCCCCCCCCGGGGACAGAAGAACACTGAAGCTTTCTTT. This sequence encodes CASSPPRGQKNTEAFF.

The V gene is TRBV12-5, the J gene TRBJ2-3; 7 bases are shared with TRBD1. This CDR3 is built from 14 residues. V was clipped by 5 bases and J by 6 bases; unmatched bases: 8. CDR1 is LGHNT and CDR2 is FRNRAP in the germline V gene. CDR3 amino acids: CASGPGTATDTQYF. The CDR3 nucleotides read TGTGCTAGTGGTCCAGGGACAGCTACCGATACGCAGTATTTT. The full variable domain, its missing parts supplied by reference TRBV12-5 and TRBJ2-3, is DARVTQTPRHKVTEMGQEVTMRCQPILGHNTVFWYRQTMMQGLELLAYFRNRAPLDDSGMPKDRFSAEMPDATLATLKIQPSEPRDSAVYFCASGPGTATDTQYFGPGTRLTVL.

A remark on this clone: Within the sample, other DNA sequences also encode this same CDR3. The chain recombines TRBV9 with TRBJ1-2; D unresolved. The CDR3 has 13 amino acids. V was cut by 4 bases and J by 1 base, with 8 bases left in between. Germline V gene sequence: CDR1 SGDLS, CDR2 YYNGEE. In DNA, the CDR3 is TGTGCCAGCAGCCCCGACGGTAACTATGGCTACACCTTC. Protein product: CASSPDGNYGYTF.

Of note for this clone: A read error may account for a junction end that differs from germline. The chain uses TRBV6-1 and TRBJ2-7; perhaps TRBD1 as D (6 bases). This CDR3 contains 14 residues. The V gene's germline CDR1 is MNHNS and CDR2 SASEGT. CDR3 loop: CASGDRYPSYEQYF. The CDR3 DNA sequence: TGTGCCAGCGGTGACAGGTACCCCTCCTACGAGCAGTACTTC.

This clone occurred a few times. The CDR3 DNA sequence: TGTGCCAGCAGCTTTGGGGTTAGCAATCAGCCCCAGCATTTT. This sequence encodes CASSFGVSNQPQHF. The chain joins TRBV11-2 to TRBJ1-5; the D is unclear. V lost 3 bases and J lost 0, with 6 bases in between. The CDR3 sequence is 14 residues long. Germline-derived CDR1 and CDR2 are SGHAT and FQNNGV.

The sample holds one count of this clone. The rearrangement joins TRBV7-8 to TRBJ1-2, with D possibly matching TRBD1 (5 bases). Germline CDR1 is SGHVS and CDR2 is FQNEAQ. This CDR3 is 13 amino acids long. Trimming took 8 bases from V and 0 from J, leaving 10 bases between them. The CDR3 here is CASGAGANYGYTF. The CDR3 DNA reads as TGTGCCAGCGGGGCGGGAGCTAACTATGGCTACACCTTC.

The J gene is TRBJ2-7, the V gene TRBV11-2, with TRBD2 matching over 14 bases. Germline V CDR1 and CDR2: SGHAT, FQNNGV. The length of the CDR3 is 14 residues. V was pared by 7 bases and J by 9 bases, with 8 bases of the junction left unmatched. The DNA of the CDR3 is TGTGCCAGCACCACGACTAGCGGGGGGGCAGGGCAGTACTTC. This codes for CASTTTSGGAGQYF.

This rearrangement joins TRBV5-3 to TRBJ2-1; 10 nucleotides align to TRBD2. TRBV5-3 is an ORF, and what it does is uncertain. The J segment lost 7 bases and the V segment lost 4 bases, leaving 11 bases of the junction unmatched. The CDR3 extends over 16 amino acids. CDR3 DNA sequence: TGTGCCAGAAGCCTCGTACTAGCGGGATGGGCGAATGAGCAGTTCTTC. Residues: CARSLVLAGWANEQFF.

The CDR3 is CASSWGQGEGQPQHF. The CDR3 DNA reads as TGTGCCAGCAGTTGGGGACAGGGGGAAGGTCAGCCCCAGCATTTT. V usage is TRBV6-7 and J usage is TRBJ1-5; 11 bases map to TRBD1. TRBV6-7 is recorded as an ORF, its role being uncertain. The CDR3 runs 15 residues. With 4 bases clipped from V and 6 bases from J, the junction kept 5 bases outside the gene matches.

The gene calls are TRBV5-4 and TRBJ2-5; D remains ambiguous. Germline V gene lookup returns CDR1 SGHNT and CDR2 YYREEE (reference sequence). The CDR3 runs to 13 residues. Trimming cost V 5 bases and J 5 bases, with 13 bases left between them. The CDR3 is CASSSVPVETQYF. As DNA, the CDR3 is TGTGCCAGCAGTTCAGTCCCCGTGGAGACCCAGTACTTC.

This chain joins TRBV11-3 and TRBJ1-2, with D possibly TRBD1 on 6 matching bases. From germline, CDR1 is SGHNT and CDR2 YENEEA. The CDR3 has 15 residues. The germline V and J ends were trimmed by 2 bases and 4 bases, with 14 bases remaining between them. The CDR3 DNA reads as TGTGCCAGCAGCTTACCGGGCTCCAGGGGCTATGGCTACACCTTC. Protein: CASSLPGSRGYGYTF.

V is TRBV29-1 and J is TRBJ1-1; 7 nucleotides match TRBD1. The junction had 6 bases not matched to a gene; V was cut back by 7 bases and J by 4 bases. Looked up from germline, CDR1 is SQVTM and CDR2 is ANQGSEA. The CDR3 runs 12 residues. CDR3 loop: CSGRDRATEAFF. CDR3 DNA sequence: TGCAGCGGCCGGGACAGAGCCACTGAAGCTTTCTTT.

The chain carries TRBV9 and TRBJ2-3; 11 bases fit TRBD1. J lost 6 bases, V lost 4 bases, and 4 bases had no gene match. The V gene's germline CDR1 is SGDLS and CDR2 YYNGEE. The CDR3 covers 14 residues. The CDR3 bases are TGTGCCAGCAGCTCGCGGACAGGGGGCGATACGCAGTATTTT. Residues: CASSSRTGGDTQYF.

This chain connects TRBV7-9 to TRBJ2-1; the match to TRBD2 covers 12 bases. The ends lost 5 bases at V and 7 bases at J; junction bases unmatched: 9. The germline V gene has CDR1 SEHNR and CDR2 FQNEAQ (reference sequence). The CDR3 extends over 16 amino acids. CDR3 loop: CASSLGLAGRRNEQFF. The CDR3 coding sequence is TGTGCCAGCAGCCTCGGACTAGCGGGAAGGAGGAATGAGCAGTTCTTC. Full variable domain (missing parts from reference TRBV7-9 and TRBJ2-1): DTGVSQNPRHKITKRGQNVTFRCDPISEHNRLYWYRQTLGQGPEFLTYFQNEAQLEKSRLLSDRFSAERPKGSFSTLEIQRTEQGDSAMYLCASSLGLAGRRNEQFFGPGTRLTVL.

This chain connects TRBV3-1 (or the pseudogene TRBV3-2) to TRBJ1-2; 7 positions match TRBD1. The ends lost 0 bases at V and 4 bases at J; junction bases unmatched: 2. The CDR3 is 14 amino acids. In germline, CDR1 is LGHDT, CDR2 YNNKEL (reference sequence). In nucleotides, the CDR3 is TGTGCCAGCAGCCAAGAGGAGGGGGCCTATGGCTACACCTTC. Encoded protein: CASSQEEGAYGYTF.